Listed below are T cell receptor beta chains from one sample, sequenced in a study of PD-1 blockade in classical Hodgkin lymphoma. This table comes from immunoSEQ multiplex PCR, and its TCRdb copy is limited to in-frame clones, with some not included. The repertoire includes more than 75,000 clones, 90% to 95% of them detected once, and 2% sits in the top ten. Sequenced material: peripheral blood mononuclear cells (PBMCs), taken before the fourth cycle of nivolumab. The receptors derive from a human donor with classical Hodgkin lymphoma. Both conserved end residues are part of each CDR3. The D gene is left open where the match is weak. Where a row states a size, it is once, few, many or the class of an expanded clone; other rows omit it.

>.|.|TRBJ2-7|TRBV19
TGTGCCAGTAGTATAGACAGGGGACCCTCCTACGAGCAGTACTTC
CASSIDRGPSYEQYF
>once|TRBD2|TRBJ2-7|TRBV12-5
TGTGCTAGTGGCTCTACCCGAGCGGGGGTAGAGTCCTACGAGCAGTACTTC
CASGSTRAGVESYEQYF
>.|TRBD1|TRBJ1-2|TRBV10-3
TGTGCCATCAGTGGACAGGGGCCTGTCTATGGCTACACCTTC
CAISGQGPVYGYTF
>.|.|TRBJ2-2|TRBV5-1
TGCGCCAGCAGCTTCCCGGGGATGAACATCGGGGAGTTGTTTTTT
CASSFPGMNIGELFF
>.|TRBD1|TRBJ2-7|TRBV19
TGTGCCAGTAGTATTCAGGGGGCCCCCTACGAGCAGTACTTC
CASSIQGAPYEQYF
>few|.|TRBJ1-1|TRBV30
TGTGCCTGGGAGCGGGGAGAAGCTTTCTTT
CAWERGEAFF
>.|.|TRBJ1-3|TRBV7-9
TGTGCCAGCAGCTTAGCCCCCGGTAGCTCTGGAAACACCATATATTTT
CASSLAPGSSGNTIYF
>.|TRBD1|TRBJ2-7|TRBV7-6
TGTGCCAGCAGCTTAGTAGGACAGGGGGCTATAGCGGGAAGCGGGCAGTACTTC
CASSLVGQGAIAGSGQYF
>.|TRBD2|TRBJ2-1|TRBV6-6
TGTGCCAGCAGTCCTAGGACTAGCGGGGCATATGAGCAGTTCTTC
CASSPRTSGAYEQFF
>.|TRBD1|TRBJ1-6|TRBV6-5
TGTGCCAGCAGTTCAACAGGGGGCGGTTCACCCCTCCACTTT
CASSSTGGGSPLHF
>.|.|TRBJ2-1|TRBV9
TGTGCCAGCAGCGTGGGCGGGAACACCTACAATGAGCAGTTCTTC
CASSVGGNTYNEQFF
>.|TRBD1|TRBJ2-3|TRBV28
TGTGCCAGCAGCCAAGCGGGCCGCTGGGGGTCGACAGGGGATGGGGCAGATACGCAGTATTTT
CASSQAGRWGSTGDGADTQYF
>.|TRBD1|TRBJ1-2|TRBV15
TGTGCCACCAGCCTGGACAGGGGCAACTATGGCTACACCTTC
CATSLDRGNYGYTF
>.|.|TRBJ2-7|TRBV30
TGTGCCTGGAGTTCCTCCTACGAGCAGTACTTC
CAWSSSYEQYF
>.|.|TRBJ2-2|TRBV9
TGTGCCAGCAGCGTAGGACAGGCGTGGGGCACCGGGGAGCTGTTTTTT
CASSVGQAWGTGELFF
>.|.|TRBJ2-1|TRBV5-1
TGCGCCAGCGCGATTCAAGGACAGTCCTACAATGAGCAGTTCTTC
CASAIQGQSYNEQFF
>.|.|TRBJ1-2|TRBV27
TGTGCCAGCAGTACACTGGCGGGGGCGGATGGCTACACCTTC
CASSTLAGADGYTF
>.|TRBD1|TRBJ1-2|TRBV13
TGTGCCAGCAGCAGACAGGGCCGGAGCTATGGCTACACCTTC
CASSRQGRSYGYTF
>.|TRBD2|TRBJ2-7|TRBV5-1
TGCGCCAGCAGCTTGGAGGGACTACTTACGGGAGGGCAGTACTTC
CASSLEGLLTGGQYF
>.|.|TRBJ2-1|TRBV6-6
TGTGCCAGCAGTTACTCGGCCAATGAGCAGTTCTTC
CASSYSANEQFF
>.|.|TRBJ2-7|TRBV6-1
TGTGCCAGCACCGCAGTGTCCTACGAGCAGTACTTC
CASTAVSYEQYF
>few|.|TRBJ2-1|TRBV2
TGTGCCAACCAAGCGTCCCTTCCTGGTGAGCAGTTCTTC
CANQASLPGEQFF
>.|.|TRBJ2-5|TRBV9
TGTGCCAGCAGCTATGCTTCAGAGGAGACCCAGTACTTC
CASSYASEETQYF
>.|.|TRBJ2-1|TRBV30
TGTGCCTGGAGTGGGGCCGGGACCCGGGGCTACAATGAGCAGTTCTTC
CAWSGAGTRGYNEQFF
>.|.|TRBJ2-2|TRBV10-1
TGCGCCAGCAGTGAGCCCAACACGAGGGGCACCGGGGAGCTGTTTTTT
CASSEPNTRGTGELFF
>once|.|TRBJ1-3|TRBV9
TGTGCCAGCAGCGACGGGAACACCATATATTTT
CASSDGNTIYF
>once|TRBD1|TRBJ1-5|TRBV19
TGTGCCAGTCAGACAGGGGGACGCACTCAGCCCCAGCATTTT
CASQTGGRTQPQHF
>.|.|TRBJ2-1|TRBV28
TGTGCCAGCATCAGAAGTTGGCGGAGCTCCTACAATGAGCAGTTCTTC
CASIRSWRSSYNEQFF
>.|TRBD2|TRBJ2-7|TRBV2
TGTGCCAGCAGTGAAGTGGTTCTGGGGGGGGAGCAGTACTTC
CASSEVVLGGEQYF
>.|.|TRBJ2-1|TRBV4-1
TGCGCCACCACCGATTTTGGCAATGAGCAGTTCTTC
CATTDFGNEQFF
>.|.|TRBJ2-7|TRBV7-9
TGTGCCAGCAGCTTAGAAGGGGTAACTTACGAGCAGTACTTC
CASSLEGVTYEQYF